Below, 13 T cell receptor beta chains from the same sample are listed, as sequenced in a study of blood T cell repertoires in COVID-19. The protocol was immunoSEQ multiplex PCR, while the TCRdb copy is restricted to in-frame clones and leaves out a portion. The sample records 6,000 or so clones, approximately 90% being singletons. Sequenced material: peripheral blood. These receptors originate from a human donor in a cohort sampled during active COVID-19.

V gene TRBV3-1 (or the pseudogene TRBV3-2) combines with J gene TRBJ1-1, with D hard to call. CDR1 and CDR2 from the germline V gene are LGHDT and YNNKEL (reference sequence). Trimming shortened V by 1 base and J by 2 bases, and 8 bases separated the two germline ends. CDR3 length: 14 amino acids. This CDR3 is CASSQGPGNTEAFF. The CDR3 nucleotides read TGTGCCAGCAGCCAAGGGCCAGGCAACACTGAAGCTTTCTTT.

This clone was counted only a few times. The chain's CDR3 is CASSQGTGTYGYTF. CDR3 bases: TGCGCCAGCAGCCAGGGGACAGGGACTTATGGCTACACCTTC. J is TRBJ1-2 and V is TRBV4-1; TRBD1 matches 9 bases. V gave up 3 bases and J gave up 5 bases; unmatched junction bases: 4. The CDR3 runs 14 residues. CDR1 and CDR2 (germline): MGHRA, YSYEKL.

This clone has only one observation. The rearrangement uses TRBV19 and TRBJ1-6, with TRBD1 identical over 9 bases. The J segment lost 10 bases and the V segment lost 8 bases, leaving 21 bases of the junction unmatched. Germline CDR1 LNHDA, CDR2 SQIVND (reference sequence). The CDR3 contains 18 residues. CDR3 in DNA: TGTGCCAGTCTATCCCCCAGACAGGGGGGGCTTGCGGAATCACCCCTCCACTTT. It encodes CASLSPRQGGLAESPLHF. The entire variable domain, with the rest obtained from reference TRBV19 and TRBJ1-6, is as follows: DGGITQSPKYLFRKEGQNVTLSCEQNLNHDAMYWYRQDPGQGLRLIYYSQIVNDFQKGDIAEGYSVSREKKESFPLTVTSAQKNPTAFYLCASLSPRQGGLAESPLHFGNGTRLTVT.

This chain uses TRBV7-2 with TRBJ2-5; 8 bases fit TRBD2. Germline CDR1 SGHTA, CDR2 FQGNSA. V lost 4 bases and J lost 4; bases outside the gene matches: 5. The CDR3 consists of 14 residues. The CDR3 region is CASSSIAGIETQYF. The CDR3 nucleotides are TGTGCCAGCAGCTCGATAGCGGGGATAGAGACCCAGTACTTC. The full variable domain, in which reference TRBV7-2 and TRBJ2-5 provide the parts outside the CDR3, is GAGVSQSPSNKVTEKGKDVELRCDPISGHTALYWYRQSLGQGLEFLIYFQGNSAPDKSGLPSDRFSAERTGGSVSTLTIQRTQQEDSAVYLCASSSIAGIETQYFGPGTRLLVL.

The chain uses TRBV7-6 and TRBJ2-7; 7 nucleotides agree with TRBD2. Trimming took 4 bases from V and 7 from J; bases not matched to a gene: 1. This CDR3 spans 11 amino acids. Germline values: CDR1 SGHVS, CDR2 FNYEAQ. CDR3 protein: CASSSGGEQYF. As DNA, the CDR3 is TGTGCCAGCAGCTCCGGGGGGGAGCAGTACTTC.

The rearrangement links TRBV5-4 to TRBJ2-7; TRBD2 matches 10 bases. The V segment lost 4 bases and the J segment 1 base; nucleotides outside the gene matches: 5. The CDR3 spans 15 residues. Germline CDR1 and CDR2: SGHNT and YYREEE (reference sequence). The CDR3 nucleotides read TGTGCCAGCAGCCATAGCGGGAGGTATTCCTACGAGCAGTACTTC. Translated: CASSHSGRYSYEQYF.

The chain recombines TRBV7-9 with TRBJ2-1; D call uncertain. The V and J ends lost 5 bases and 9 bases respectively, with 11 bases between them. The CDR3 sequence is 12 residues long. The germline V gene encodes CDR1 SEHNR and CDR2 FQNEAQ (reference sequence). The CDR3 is CASSTAWFEQFF. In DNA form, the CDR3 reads TGTGCCAGCAGCACAGCCTGGTTTGAGCAGTTCTTC.

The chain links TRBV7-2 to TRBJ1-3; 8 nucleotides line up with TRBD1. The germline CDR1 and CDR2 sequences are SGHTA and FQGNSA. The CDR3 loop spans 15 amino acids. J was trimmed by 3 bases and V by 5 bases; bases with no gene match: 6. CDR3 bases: TGTGCCAGCAGCCCAACAGGGGGATATGGAAACACCATATATTTT. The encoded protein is CASSPTGGYGNTIYF.

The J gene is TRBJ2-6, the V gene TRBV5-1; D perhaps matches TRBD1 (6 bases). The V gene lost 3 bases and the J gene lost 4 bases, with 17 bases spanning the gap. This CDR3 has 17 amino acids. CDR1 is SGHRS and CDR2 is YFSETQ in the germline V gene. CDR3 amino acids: CASSYSGVGTGANVLTF. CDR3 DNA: TGCGCCAGCAGCTACTCAGGCGTAGGGACAGGGGCCAACGTCCTGACTTTC.

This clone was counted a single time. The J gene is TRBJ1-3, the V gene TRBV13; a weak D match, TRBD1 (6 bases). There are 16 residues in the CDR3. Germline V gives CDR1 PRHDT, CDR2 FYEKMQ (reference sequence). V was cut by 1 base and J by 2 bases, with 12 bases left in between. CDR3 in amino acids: CASSLAQGLAGNTIYF. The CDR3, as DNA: TGTGCCAGCAGCTTAGCCCAGGGGTTAGCTGGAAACACCATATATTTT.

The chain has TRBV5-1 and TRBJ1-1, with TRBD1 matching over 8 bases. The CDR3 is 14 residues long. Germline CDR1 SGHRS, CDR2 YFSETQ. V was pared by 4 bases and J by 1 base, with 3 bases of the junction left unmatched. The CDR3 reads CASSQQGENTEAFF. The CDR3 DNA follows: TGCGCCAGCAGCCAACAGGGGGAGAACACTGAAGCTTTCTTT. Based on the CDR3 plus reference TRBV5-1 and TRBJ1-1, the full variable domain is KAGVTQTPRYLIKTRGQQVTLSCSPISGHRSVSWYQQTPGQGLQFLFEYFSETQRNKGNFPGRFSGRQFSNSRSEMNVSTLELGDSALYLCASSQQGENTEAFFGQGTRLTVV.

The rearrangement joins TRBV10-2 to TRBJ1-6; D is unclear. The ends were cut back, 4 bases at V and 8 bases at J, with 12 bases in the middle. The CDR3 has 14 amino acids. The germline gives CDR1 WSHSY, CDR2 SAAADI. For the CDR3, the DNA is TGCGCCAGCAGTGCAGCGCGACTTTATTCACCCCTCCACTTT. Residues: CASSAARLYSPLHF.

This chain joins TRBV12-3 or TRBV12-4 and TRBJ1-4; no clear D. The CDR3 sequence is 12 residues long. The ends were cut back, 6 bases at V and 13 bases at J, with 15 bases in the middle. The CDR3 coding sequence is TGTGCCAGCAGCTCCGGGAGTTTGCGACTGTTTTTT. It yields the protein CASSSGSLRLFF.